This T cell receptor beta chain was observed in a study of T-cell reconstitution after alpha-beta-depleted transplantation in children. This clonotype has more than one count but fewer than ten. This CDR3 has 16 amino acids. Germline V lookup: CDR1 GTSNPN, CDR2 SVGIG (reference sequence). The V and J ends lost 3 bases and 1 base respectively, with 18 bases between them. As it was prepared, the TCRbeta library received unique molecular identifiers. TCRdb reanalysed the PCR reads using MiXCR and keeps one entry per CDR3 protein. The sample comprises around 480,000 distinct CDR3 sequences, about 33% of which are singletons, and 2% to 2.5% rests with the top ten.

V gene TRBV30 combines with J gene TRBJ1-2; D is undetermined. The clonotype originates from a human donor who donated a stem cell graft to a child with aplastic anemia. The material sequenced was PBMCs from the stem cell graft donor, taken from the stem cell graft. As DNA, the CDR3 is TGTGCCTGGAGGGCCTCCGGCATCTCCGTTAACTATGGCTACACCTTC. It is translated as CAWRASGISVNYGYTF.